This T cell receptor (beta chain) was recorded in a study of cytomegalovirus exposure and HLA in healthy donors. On the study more broadly: Around 180 million T cells yielded about 120 million unique TCR beta sequences, as an earlier analysis found. Researchers found that less than 90% of about 400 genotyped donors fell within the Caucasian-associated ancestry cluster. Broader study findings: It was reported that TCR beta sequences correctly inferred the HLA-A and HLA-B alleles for most subjects. Rarity marked most TCR sequences, yet some public TCRs occurred in many donors.

Primers included in the PCR were 60 Vbeta and 13 Jbeta primers. TCRdb's table, derived via immunoSEQ multiplex PCR, lists solely in-frame clones and lacks some. The sample contains roughly 80,000 clones, about 78% of which appear only once. V lost 3 bases to trimming and J lost 11 bases, with 14 bases between them. This CDR3 region has 14 residues. From germline, CDR1 is SGHVS and CDR2 FQNEAQ. Details on this clone: Its cognate antigen is unknown.

The gene calls are TRBV7-8 and TRBJ1-6; perhaps TRBD1 as D (5 bases). The sequencing input was PBMCs. This receptor was obtained from a male donor in good health and CMV-seronegative. CDR3: CASSLSQGEAPLHF. CDR3 DNA sequence: TGTGCCAGCAGCTTGAGCCAGGGCGAAGCACCCCTCCACTTT.